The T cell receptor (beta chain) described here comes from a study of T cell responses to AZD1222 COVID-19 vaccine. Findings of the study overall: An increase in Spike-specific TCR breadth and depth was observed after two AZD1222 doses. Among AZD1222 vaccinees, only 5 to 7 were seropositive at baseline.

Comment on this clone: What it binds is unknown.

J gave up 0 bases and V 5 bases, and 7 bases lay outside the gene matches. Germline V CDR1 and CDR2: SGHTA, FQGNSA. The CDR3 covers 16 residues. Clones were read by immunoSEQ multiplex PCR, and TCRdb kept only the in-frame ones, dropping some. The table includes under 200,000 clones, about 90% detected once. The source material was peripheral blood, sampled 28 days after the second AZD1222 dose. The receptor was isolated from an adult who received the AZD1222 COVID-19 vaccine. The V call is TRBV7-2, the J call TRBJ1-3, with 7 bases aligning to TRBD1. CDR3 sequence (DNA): TGTGCCAGCAGCCCTGGAGGGGGCGTCTCTGGAAACACCATATATTTT. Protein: CASSPGGGVSGNTIYF.